The sequence of this TCR beta chain was determined in a study of post-analysis software for immune sequencing data. Study overall: The disease courses spanned relapsing-remitting, secondary progressive and progressive-relapsing forms of multiple sclerosis. Study outcomes and limitations: Compared with controls, patients showed significantly lower normalized Chao1 diversity. Patients showed TRBV5-6, TRBV5-1 and TRBV20-1 among five TRBV segments more frequent than in controls.

Note on this clonotype: Its antigen is currently unknown.

Unique molecular identifiers were built into the TCR beta cDNA libraries. TCRdb reanalysed the PCR reads using MiXCR and keeps one entry per CDR3 protein. The sample has roughly 870,000 distinct CDR3 sequences; about 53% are singletons. The V gene end was trimmed by 3 bases and the J gene end by 0 bases; junction bases not matched to a gene: 8. CDR3 length equals 18 residues. Germline CDR1 is LGHNT and CDR2 is FRNRAP. This receptor was taken from a girl aged 10-17 years with multiple sclerosis. The specimen sequenced was blood. The chain joins TRBV12-5 to TRBJ2-6; TRBD1 matches 7 bases. The DNA for the CDR3 is TGTGCTAGTGGTTTCCACCTCGACAGGGACTCTGGGGCCAACGTCCTGACTTTC. Residues: CASGFHLDRDSGANVLTF.